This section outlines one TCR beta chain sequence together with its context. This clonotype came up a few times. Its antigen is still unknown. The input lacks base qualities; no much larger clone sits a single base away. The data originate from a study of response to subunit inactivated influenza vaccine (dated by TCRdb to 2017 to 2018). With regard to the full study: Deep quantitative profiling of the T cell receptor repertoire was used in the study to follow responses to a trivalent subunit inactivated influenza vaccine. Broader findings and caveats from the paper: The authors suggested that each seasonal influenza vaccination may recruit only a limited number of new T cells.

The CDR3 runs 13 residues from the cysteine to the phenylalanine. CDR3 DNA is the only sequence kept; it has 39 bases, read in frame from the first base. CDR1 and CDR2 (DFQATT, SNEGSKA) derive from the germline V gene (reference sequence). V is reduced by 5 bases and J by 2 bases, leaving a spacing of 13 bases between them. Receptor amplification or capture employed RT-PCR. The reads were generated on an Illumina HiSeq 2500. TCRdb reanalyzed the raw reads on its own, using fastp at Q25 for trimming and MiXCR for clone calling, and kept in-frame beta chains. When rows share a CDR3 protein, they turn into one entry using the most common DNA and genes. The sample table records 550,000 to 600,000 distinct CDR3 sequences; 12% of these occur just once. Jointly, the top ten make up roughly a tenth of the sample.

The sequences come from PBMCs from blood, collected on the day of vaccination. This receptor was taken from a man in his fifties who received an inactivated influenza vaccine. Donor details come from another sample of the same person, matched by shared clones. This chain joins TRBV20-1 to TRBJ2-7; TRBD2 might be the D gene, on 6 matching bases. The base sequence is TGCAGTGCTCCCCCAGGGAGGACCTACGAGCAGTACTTC. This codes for CSAPPGRTYEQYF.